The 23 T cell receptor beta chains below all came from one sample that was sequenced in a study of tumor and adjacent non-tumor tissue in lung cancer. TCRbeta libraries were built with three rounds of nested PCR, modified from ARM-PCR. TCRdb redid the calling of the multiplex PCR reads with MiXCR, one entry per CDR3 protein. The data show more than 55,000 distinct CDR3 sequences, roughly 57% seen once. This sample's RNA came from whole unsorted tissue. More than 3 cm separated this lung sample from the edge of the tumor. The sequenced sample consisted of distant non-tumor lung tissue. These receptors came from a man between 65 and 85 years old with non-small cell lung cancer.

To note about this clonotype: A much larger clone differs from this one at a single base, so this may be a read error. V gene TRBV7-9 combines with J gene TRBJ2-3, with D unresolved. Trimming shortened V by 1 base and J by 10 bases, and 12 bases separated the two germline ends. This CDR3 comprises 13 residues. From germline, CDR1 is SEHNR and CDR2 FQNEAQ (reference sequence). CDR3 loop: CASSLGRYVPQYF. The CDR3 DNA reads TGTGCCAGCAGCTTAGGCAGATATGTACCGCAGTATTTT.

A note on this clonotype: Likely a read error: the CDR3 ends without its conserved phenylalanine or tryptophan. This chain connects TRBV11-2 to TRBJ2-7; TRBD1 might be the D (5 bases). The V end was cut by 1 base, the J end by 5 bases, with 12 bases between. The CDR3 sequence is 14 residues long. Germline CDR1 reads SGHAT; CDR2 reads FQNNGV. The CDR3 is CASSLGDRDHEQYC. DNA for the CDR3: TGTGCCAGCAGCTTAGGAGACAGAGACCACGAGCAGTACTGC.

As to this clonotype: This sequence may be a read error, since a much larger clone differs from it by one base. This CDR3 is CASSRDRPNSGNTIYF. The CDR3 region has the DNA TGTGCCAGCAGCCGGGACAGACCGAACTCTGGAAACACCATATATTTT. V is TRBV6-5 and J is TRBJ1-3, with TRBD1 matching over 7 bases. Trimming took 6 bases from V and 0 from J; bases not matched to a gene: 8. This CDR3 contains 16 residues. Germline assignment: CDR1 MNHEY and CDR2 SVGAGI.

This clonotype was seen at least ten times. This rearrangement joins TRBV4-1 to TRBJ2-3; a possible D gene is TRBD2 (5 bases). The length of the CDR3 is 16 residues. Germline CDR1 reads MGHRA; CDR2 reads YSYEKL. Trimming pared 1 base from V and 2 bases from J, leaving 13 bases between. This chain's CDR3 is CASSQVPSRATDTQYF. CDR3 nucleotides: TGCGCCAGCAGCCAAGTACCTAGCAGAGCCACAGATACGCAGTATTTT.

About this clonotype itself: Likely a read error: the CDR3 ends without its conserved phenylalanine or tryptophan. J is TRBJ1-1 and V is TRBV10-2; tentatively, D is TRBD1 (6 bases). CDR3 size: 15 residues. Germline values: CDR1 WSHSY, CDR2 SAAADI. The chain's CDR3 is CANSETGHWNTEAFL. As DNA, the CDR3 is TGCGCCAACAGTGAAACGGGACACTGGAACACTGAAGCTTTCCTT.

This clonotype showed up many times. This rearrangement joins TRBV28 to TRBJ2-6; 8 bases align to TRBD1. There are 19 residues in the CDR3. Germline trimming cut 2 bases from V and 0 bases from J; bases unmatched to any gene: 9. CDR1 is MDHEN and CDR2 is SYDVKM in the germline V gene. The CDR3 spells CASSLHGAGGVSGANVLTF. Written as DNA, the CDR3 is TGTGCCAGCAGTTTACATGGGGCAGGGGGCGTCTCTGGGGCCAACGTCCTGACTTTC.

This clonotype was found a few times. This clone may be a read error of a much larger clone one base away. The rearrangement links TRBV6-6 to TRBJ1-6, with a possible D match to TRBD1 (6 bases). The CDR3 has 17 residues. CDR1 is MNHNY and CDR2 is SVGAGI in the germline V gene (reference sequence). V dropped 0 bases and J dropped 7 bases, with 16 bases sitting between them. In DNA form, the CDR3 reads TGTGCCAGCAGTTACTCCGGGGGCGCCTCCCACAATTCACCCCTCCACTTT. Protein: CASSYSGGASHNSPLHF.

This clonotype appeared a single time. This likely comes from a read error, as the CDR3 has no conserved phenylalanine or tryptophan at its end. The chain combines TRBV30 with TRBJ2-7, with D maybe TRBD2 (6 bases). The length of the CDR3 is 15 residues. The V and J ends lost 4 bases and 4 bases respectively, with 20 bases between them. The germline V gene has CDR1 GTSNPN and CDR2 SVGIG (reference sequence). The CDR3 here is CAWTSLSSDRYEQYL. Written as DNA, the CDR3 is TGTGCCTGGACATCACTCTCTAGCGATAGATACGAGCAGTACCTC.

There are many counts of this clonotype. This chain joins TRBV29-1 and TRBJ1-3; a possible D gene is TRBD1 (5 bases). Trimming removed 7 bases from V and 0 bases from J, with 10 bases in between. The CDR3 covers 13 residues. Germline-derived CDR1 and CDR2 are SQVTM and ANQGSEA. The CDR3 DNA is TGCAGCGCCGTGAGGGGCTCTGGAAACACCATATATTTT. Amino acids: CSAVRGSGNTIYF.

The chain joins TRBV7-9 to TRBJ2-5; D perhaps matches TRBD1 (6 bases). This CDR3 has 18 amino acids. Trimming removed 0 bases from V and 4 bases from J, with 21 bases in between. Germline V gives CDR1 SEHNR, CDR2 FQNEAQ (reference sequence). The chain's CDR3 is CASSLAPTRQAQGETQYF. The CDR3 nucleotides read TGTGCCAGCAGCTTAGCTCCCACCCGACAGGCCCAGGGAGAGACCCAGTACTTC.

Turning to this clonotype: At one end, the junction sequence differs from germline, possibly due to a read error. This sequence joins TRBV30 and TRBJ1-6, with D unclear. CDR3 size: 12 residues. The germline V gene encodes CDR1 GTSNPN and CDR2 SVGIG (reference sequence). This CDR3 is CGWSVGSSPLHF. The DNA of the CDR3 is TGTGGCTGGAGTGTTGGGAGTTCACCCCTCCACTTT.

The sample holds many counts of this clonotype. The chain uses TRBV6-4 and TRBJ2-1, with 9 bases matching TRBD2. Germline trimming cut 6 bases from V and 8 bases from J; bases unmatched to any gene: 8. The germline CDR1 and CDR2 sequences are MRHNA and SNTAGT. The CDR3 is made up of 14 amino acids. CDR3 nucleotides: TGTGCCAGCAGAGCCGGGACTAGCTCGGATGAGCAGTTCTTC. Translating gives CASRAGTSSDEQFF.

This clonotype turned up a few times. The chain joins TRBV2 to TRBJ2-1; D is undetermined. CDR1 SNHLY and CDR2 FYNNEI come from the germline V gene. CDR3 size: 12 residues. Trimming took off 2 bases at V and 7 bases at J, with 6 bases between the two ends. The CDR3 DNA reads TGTGCCAGCAGTGAACGCAGAAATGAGCAGTTCTTC. Translating it yields CASSERRNEQFF.

The chain links TRBV6-1 to TRBJ2-3; no reliable D call. Trimming stripped 6 bases from V and 2 bases from J, with 18 bases between. The CDR3 is made up of 16 amino acids. Germline lookup yields CDR1 MNHNS and CDR2 SASEGT. As DNA, the CDR3 is TGTGCCAGCAGGGACCGCGCGGCCCTCGACACAGATACGCAGTATTTT. This encodes CASRDRAALDTDTQYF.

This clonotype was seen repeatedly, ten times or more. The J gene is TRBJ1-1, the V gene TRBV10-2; D may be TRBD1 (6 bases). The germline V gene encodes CDR1 WSHSY and CDR2 SAAADI. CDR3 length equals 13 residues. V lost 10 bases to trimming and J lost 1 base, with 13 bases between them. CDR3 DNA sequence: TGCGCCATTAGGGGGGCACCGAACACTGAAGCTTTCTTT. This codes for CAIRGAPNTEAFF.

Comments on this clonotype: Germline and junction disagree at one end, which may indicate a read error. The chain combines TRBV11-1 with TRBJ2-1; D perhaps matches TRBD2 (6 bases). Per germline, CDR1 SGHAT and CDR2 FQDESV (reference sequence). The CDR3 spans 17 residues. DNA of the CDR3: TGTGCCAGCAGCCTTGGGCAACGGAGGGGCCAAATCAATGAGCAGCTCTTC. This encodes CASSLGQRRGQINEQLF.

The V call is TRBV11-2, the J call TRBJ2-5, with a tentative D call TRBD2 (7 bases). Trimming stripped 9 bases from V and 4 bases from J, with 21 bases between. CDR1 is SGHAT and CDR2 is FQNNGV in the germline V gene. CDR3 length: 15 amino acids. For the CDR3, the DNA is TGTGCCAGTAGTTTATTCAGGGGAGGGAGAGAGACCCAGTACTTC. It yields the protein CASSLFRGGRETQYF.

This clonotype occurred a few times. Since the CDR3 does not end with the conserved phenylalanine or tryptophan, this likely comes from a read error. This chain connects TRBV5-4 to TRBJ1-2; 7 nucleotides agree with TRBD1. Germline V gene data show CDR1 as SGHNT and CDR2 as YYREEE (reference sequence). The CDR3 length is 14 residues. CDR3 sequence: CVSSREQGRDGYTS. CDR3 sequence (DNA): TGTGTCAGCAGCCGAGAACAGGGGCGGGATGGCTACACCTCC.

This clonotype was detected a few times. The rearrangement uses TRBV12-3 or TRBV12-4 and TRBJ2-6, with no clear D. Trimming shortened V by 2 bases and J by 5 bases, and 10 bases separated the two germline ends. The CDR3 is 15 amino acids. DNA for the CDR3: TGTGCCAGCAGTTTAACGAGGCCCAGGGCCAACGTCCTGACTTTC. Protein sequence: CASSLTRPRANVLTF.

Concerning this clonotype itself: One base away lies a much larger clone, so this may be a sequencing read error. The rearrangement joins TRBV6-2 or TRBV6-3 to TRBJ2-2; TRBD1 might be the D (6 bases). This CDR3 is built from 15 residues. Germline V gene data show CDR1 as MNHEY and CDR2 as SVGEGT. CDR3: CASTQQGLPTRELFF. CDR3 sequence (DNA): TGTGCCAGCACCCAACAGGGATTACCCACCAGGGAGCTGTTTTTT.

The chain employs TRBV28 and TRBJ2-2, with D possibly called TRBD1 or TRBD2 (5 bases each). The V and J ends lost 7 bases and 1 base respectively, with 19 bases between them. Germline V gives CDR1 MDHEN, CDR2 SYDVKM. This CDR3 region has 17 residues. CDR3 in amino acids: CASTELGWGLNTGELFF. As DNA, the CDR3 is TGTGCCAGCACCGAGCTAGGATGGGGGTTGAACACCGGGGAGCTGTTTTTT.

Turning to this clonotype: Mismatch with germline at one junction end may stem from a read error. The rearrangement links TRBV6-1 to TRBJ2-2, with 8 nucleotides matching TRBD2. This CDR3 is built from 14 residues. Per the germline V gene, CDR1 is MNHNS and CDR2 is SASEGT. This chain's CDR3 is CTSSTSGSTGELFF. The CDR3 bases are TGTACCAGCAGTACCAGCGGGAGTACCGGGGAGCTGTTTTTT.

As to this clonotype: This sequence may be a read error, since a much larger clone differs from it by one base. The chain couples TRBV6-5 to TRBJ2-1, with D possibly being TRBD1 or TRBD2 (6 bases each). The germline V gene has CDR1 MNHEY and CDR2 SVGAGI. This CDR3 is built from 16 residues. The V gene lost 8 bases and the J gene lost 9 bases, with 26 bases spanning the gap. DNA for the CDR3: TGTGCCAGCGGACCCCCCGTAGGGGGGAGCGCTAGTGAGCAGTTCTTC. Translated: CASGPPVGGSASEQFF.